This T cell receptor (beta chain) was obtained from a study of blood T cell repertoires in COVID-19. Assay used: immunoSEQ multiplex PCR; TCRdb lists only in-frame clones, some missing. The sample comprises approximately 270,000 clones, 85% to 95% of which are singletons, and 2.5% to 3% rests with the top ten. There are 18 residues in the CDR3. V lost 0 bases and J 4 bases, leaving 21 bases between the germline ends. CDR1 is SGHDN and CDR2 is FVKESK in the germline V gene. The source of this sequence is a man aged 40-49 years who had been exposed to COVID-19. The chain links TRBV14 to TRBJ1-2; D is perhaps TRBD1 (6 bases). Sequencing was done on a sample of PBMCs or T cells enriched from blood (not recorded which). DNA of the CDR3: TGTGCCAGCAGCCAAGAAAGGCTGGACAGTCCTAACTTCTATGGCTACACCTTC. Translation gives CASSQERLDSPNFYGYTF.